The 19 T cell receptor beta chains below were found in one sample sequenced in a study of beta chain features in type 1 diabetes. Expressed TCRB transcripts were sequenced because the entire RNA isolate underwent reverse transcription. Data came from immunoSEQ multiplex PCR; TCRdb stores just in-frame clones and leaves some out. The profile shows hundreds of thousands of clones, around 12% of them singletons. The sample comprised naive CD4+ T cells from blood. The source of these receptors is a man in his late teens or twenties in good health.

This clone was seen more than once but under ten times. The V call is TRBV30, the J call TRBJ2-2; TRBD1 might be the D (6 bases). The V gene lost 0 bases and the J gene lost 7 bases, with 12 bases spanning the gap. Germline CDR1 and CDR2: GTSNPN and SVGIG (reference sequence). The CDR3 sequence is 14 residues long. The CDR3 protein is CAWSVKGHGGELFF. The CDR3, as DNA: TGTGCCTGGAGTGTAAAGGGACACGGCGGGGAGCTGTTTTTT.

The chain recombines TRBV7-2 with TRBJ2-5; maybe TRBD1 (6 bases). Trimming took off 5 bases at V and 3 bases at J, with 13 bases between the two ends. Germline CDR1 and CDR2: SGHTA and FQGNSA. CDR3 length: 14 residues. The CDR3 DNA reads TGTGCCAGCAGCCAACAGGGTTTTAAAGAGACCCAGTACTTC. Translating gives CASSQQGFKETQYF.

The chain links TRBV18 to TRBJ2-1, with 11 bases that match TRBD2. The ends lost 2 bases at V and 4 bases at J; junction bases unmatched: 4. The CDR3 runs to 16 residues. From germline, CDR1 is KGHSH and CDR2 LQKENI. CDR3 loop: CASSPKLAGAYNEQFF. The CDR3 nucleotides are TGTGCCAGCTCACCAAAACTAGCGGGAGCTTACAATGAGCAGTTCTTC.

The chain employs TRBV5-1 and TRBJ2-5; 7 bases line up with TRBD2. The CDR3 has 15 amino acids. From germline, CDR1 is SGHRS and CDR2 YFSETQ. V lost 0 bases to trimming and J lost 5 bases; unmatched junction nucleotides: 7. The CDR3 is CASSLGGSNEETQYF. The CDR3 DNA reads as TGCGCCAGCAGCTTGGGCGGGAGTAACGAGGAGACCCAGTACTTC. Together with reference TRBV5-1 and TRBJ2-5, the CDR3 gives the full variable domain: KAGVTQTPRYLIKTRGQQVTLSCSPISGHRSVSWYQQTPGQGLQFLFEYFSETQRNKGNFPGRFSGRQFSNSRSEMNVSTLELGDSALYLCASSLGGSNEETQYFGPGTRLLVL.

The chain uses TRBV9 and TRBJ2-1; 7 bases line up with TRBD2. The V segment lost 4 bases and the J segment 4 bases; nucleotides outside the gene matches: 14. The CDR3 runs 17 residues. Looked up from germline, CDR1 is SGDLS and CDR2 is YYNGEE. The CDR3 sequence is CASSTLGASGLYNEQFF. Here the CDR3 DNA reads TGTGCCAGCAGCACCCTTGGGGCTAGCGGACTGTACAATGAGCAGTTCTTC.

With respect to this clone: Other DNA sequences from this sample encode an identical CDR3 as well. The chain joins TRBV5-1 to TRBJ1-5, with TRBD1 matching 9 bases. CDR3 length: 14 amino acids. Germline lookup yields CDR1 SGHRS and CDR2 YFSETQ. J was trimmed by 7 bases and V by 4 bases; bases with no gene match: 6. CDR3: CASSPGQGEQPQHF. CDR3 sequence (DNA): TGCGCCAGCAGCCCGGGACAGGGCGAGCAGCCCCAGCATTTT.

This clone was seen a few times. The V call is TRBV10-3, the J call TRBJ2-2; D remains ambiguous. This CDR3 is built from 12 residues. Deletions cut 4 bases from V and 4 bases from J, with 4 bases between. The germline V gene encodes CDR1 ENHRY and CDR2 SYGVKD. The CDR3 protein is CAISAGTGELFF. The CDR3 DNA reads as TGTGCCATCAGTGCGGGCACCGGGGAGCTGTTTTTT.

The J gene is TRBJ1-1, the V gene TRBV18; D possibly corresponds to TRBD1 (6 bases). The CDR3 contains 15 residues. V lost 3 bases and J 3 bases, leaving 14 bases between the germline ends. Germline CDR1 reads KGHSH; CDR2 reads LQKENI. CDR3 protein: CASSPAQGRYTEAFF. The CDR3 DNA reads as TGTGCCAGCTCACCCGCTCAGGGGCGGTACACTGAAGCTTTCTTT.

V is TRBV30 and J is TRBJ1-1; D might be TRBD1 (6 bases). CDR1 is GTSNPN, CDR2 SVGIG, per germline (reference sequence). The length of the CDR3 is 14 residues. V was shortened by 3 bases and J by 2 bases, with 13 bases between the two germline ends. Here the CDR3 DNA reads TGTGCCTGGAGCACAGGGACGATCAACACTGAAGCTTTCTTT. The encoded protein is CAWSTGTINTEAFF.

In its sample, this clone was seen a few times. The gene calls are TRBV6-5 and TRBJ1-6; D ambiguous. The CDR3 consists of 14 residues. CDR1 and CDR2 (germline): MNHEY, SVGAGI. The V end lost 0 bases, the J end lost 9 bases, and 9 bases lay between the germline ends. CDR3 in amino acids: CASSYSMESSPLHF. The CDR3, as DNA: TGTGCCAGCAGTTACTCGATGGAGAGTTCACCCCTCCACTTT.

This chain links TRBV19 with TRBJ1-5, with D perhaps matching TRBD1 (5 bases). This CDR3 is built from 14 residues. Germline values: CDR1 LNHDA, CDR2 SQIVND (reference sequence). Trimming took off 5 bases at V and 9 bases at J, with 17 bases between the two ends. The CDR3 here is CASSYRDLETPQHF. The CDR3, as DNA: TGTGCCAGTAGTTACCGGGACTTAGAGACGCCCCAGCATTTT.

In its sample, this clone was seen a few times. The gene calls are TRBV11-2 and TRBJ2-5, with TRBD2 matching 13 bases. The V and J ends lost 5 bases and 5 bases, in that order; junction bases with no gene match: 5. CDR1 and CDR2 from the germline V gene are SGHAT and FQNNGV. There are 15 residues in the CDR3. The CDR3 here is CASSTSGGVLETQYF. CDR3 nucleotide sequence: TGTGCCAGCAGCACTAGCGGGGGGGTACTGGAGACCCAGTACTTC.

In its sample, this clone was seen a few times. The chain carries TRBV9 and TRBJ2-3, with TRBD1 matching 7 bases. Losses at the gene ends were 0 bases for V and 1 base for J; bases not matched to a gene: 2. This CDR3 spans 15 amino acids. Germline CDR1 SGDLS, CDR2 YYNGEE. CDR3 in amino acids: CASSVVGQGTDTQYF. The CDR3, as DNA: TGTGCCAGCAGCGTAGTTGGACAGGGCACAGATACGCAGTATTTT.

A note on this clone: The same CDR3 can be traced to other DNA sequences in this sample. The chain joins TRBV7-3 to TRBJ2-3; maybe TRBD1 (5 bases). Germline lookup yields CDR1 SGHTA and CDR2 FQGTGA. CDR3 size: 13 residues. V shed 3 bases and J shed 1 base, with 5 bases lying between them. The chain's CDR3 is CASSFRGTDTQYF. CDR3 DNA: TGTGCCAGCAGCTTCAGGGGCACAGATACGCAGTATTTT. Based on the CDR3 plus reference TRBV7-3 and TRBJ2-3, the full variable domain is GAGVSQTPSNKVTEKGKYVELRCDPISGHTALYWYRQSLGQGPEFLIYFQGTGAADDSGLPNDRFFAVRPEGSVSTLKIQRTERGDSAVYLCASSFRGTDTQYFGPGTRLTVL.

V and J are TRBV18 and TRBJ2-2; 7 positions match TRBD2. After removal of 2 bases from V and 0 bases from J, the junction contained 6 bases not matched to a gene. Germline loops: CDR1 KGHSH, CDR2 LQKENI. The CDR3 spans 17 residues. For the CDR3, the DNA is TGTGCCAGCTCACCAACGGGAGGCGGGACGAACACCGGGGAGCTGTTTTTT. Translation gives CASSPTGGGTNTGELFF.

This clone occurred a few times. The rearrangement joins TRBV5-1 to TRBJ2-1, with 7 bases identical to TRBD2. CDR1 is SGHRS and CDR2 is YFSETQ in the germline V gene. The V gene end was trimmed by 3 bases and the J gene end by 0 bases; junction bases not matched to a gene: 6. This CDR3 comprises 16 residues. The CDR3 DNA reads TGCGCCAGCAGCTGGGCCGGGGGGAGCTCCTACAATGAGCAGTTCTTC. This sequence encodes CASSWAGGSSYNEQFF. The full variable domain, completed using reference TRBV5-1 and TRBJ2-1, is KAGVTQTPRYLIKTRGQQVTLSCSPISGHRSVSWYQQTPGQGLQFLFEYFSETQRNKGNFPGRFSGRQFSNSRSEMNVSTLELGDSALYLCASSWAGGSSYNEQFFGPGTRLTVL.

In its sample, this clone was seen a few times. The chain carries TRBV30 and TRBJ2-3, with 12 nucleotides matching TRBD2. CDR3 length equals 14 residues. Trimming took 5 bases from V and 2 from J; bases not matched to a gene: 2. Germline-derived CDR1 and CDR2 are GTSNPN and SVGIG (reference sequence). The CDR3 sequence is CAWGTSGYTDTQYF. DNA of the CDR3: TGTGCCTGGGGGACTAGCGGGTACACAGATACGCAGTATTTT.

This clone came up a few times. V usage is TRBV6-6 and J usage is TRBJ2-3; 7 bases map to TRBD2. The CDR3 runs 16 residues. From germline, CDR1 is MNHNY and CDR2 SVGAGI (reference sequence). The V segment lost 0 bases and the J segment 0 bases; nucleotides outside the gene matches: 3. The CDR3 coding sequence is TGTGCCAGCAGTTACTCGGGGCGGGAGAGCACAGATACGCAGTATTTT. Translation gives CASSYSGRESTDTQYF.

This rearrangement joins TRBV7-8 to TRBJ2-1; D possibly corresponds to TRBD1 (6 bases). There are 19 residues in the CDR3. V lost 5 bases, J lost 0 bases, and 23 bases lay in between. The germline V gene has CDR1 SGHVS and CDR2 FQNEAQ. The CDR3, as DNA: TGTGCCAGCAGCGAGGGGGTCTTCGGCCGCCAGAGCTCCTACAATGAGCAGTTCTTC. It translates to CASSEGVFGRQSSYNEQFF.